This TCR beta chain was captured by sequencing in a study of vaccination and CD4 T cells after COVID-19. General study findings and limits: Within the convalescent patients, spike mono-reactivity was found in 304 of 307 vaccine-specific clones.

Treatment reported: approximately nine-day PBMC culture with coronavirus spike peptide pools or control peptides (ViraFEST assay). This CDR3 is built from 16 residues. CDR1 DFQATT and CDR2 SNEGSKA come from the germline V gene (reference sequence). V lost 2 bases and J 0 bases, leaving 14 bases between the germline ends. Once obtained from cultured CD4+ T cells, the DNA was sequenced using the Oncomine TCR Beta short-read assay. Scientists extracted genomic DNA from CD4+ T cells grown in culture. TCRdb fed the PCR reads into MiXCR, producing one record per CDR3 protein. This sample has approximately 17,000 distinct CDR3 sequences, with 45% to 60% found just once. This clonotype was seen only a few times. Its antigen is still unknown.

The chain couples TRBV20-1 to TRBJ1-3, with D maybe TRBD1 (6 bases). The TCR sequence derives from a human donor who had recovered from COVID-19. The sequences come from CD4+ T cells from blood, cultured in vitro, collected before SARS-CoV-2 vaccination. CDR3 in DNA: TGCAGTGCTAGAATCCCGGGGGCGAGCTCTGGAAACACCATATATTTT. Its translation is CSARIPGASSGNTIYF.